This T cell receptor beta chain was found in a study of T cell responses to AZD1222 COVID-19 vaccine. CDR3 size: 14 residues. Per the germline V gene, CDR1 is SGHVS and CDR2 is FNYEAQ. V gave up 3 bases and J gave up 2 bases, with 9 bases separating them. On this clone itself: Its target is not known.

The table came from immunoSEQ multiplex PCR; TCRdb's copy has only in-frame clones and leaves some out. Of about 150,000 clones detected, 88% appear once; the ten largest clones hold roughly 7%. Findings of the study overall: Recipients of AZD1222 seropositive at baseline numbered only 6 or 7.

The TCR was taken from an adult who had recovered from COVID-19. Source: peripheral blood, taken after recovery from COVID-19. V is TRBV7-6 and J is TRBJ2-3, with D unclear. CDR3: CASSFAGSTDTQYF. In DNA, the CDR3 is TGTGCCAGCAGCTTCGCCGGGTCCACAGATACGCAGTATTTT. Variable domain in full (rest from reference TRBV7-6 and TRBJ2-3): GAGVSQSPRYKVTKRGQDVALRCDPISGHVSLYWYRQALGQGPEFLTYFNYEAQQDKSGLPNDRFSAERPEGSISTLTIQRTEQRDSAMYRCASSFAGSTDTQYFGPGTRLTVL.